Sequencing of this T cell receptor (beta chain) was carried out in a study of T-cell reconstitution after alpha-beta-depleted transplantation in children. This CDR3 is 15 amino acids long. The V segment lost 6 bases and the J segment 3 bases; nucleotides outside the gene matches: 9. Germline V gene sequence: CDR1 KGHSH, CDR2 LQKENI. Researchers prepared the TCRbeta library using unique molecular identifiers, the study reports. MiXCR, applied by TCRdb to the PCR reads, yields one record per CDR3 protein. The sample yields around 800,000 distinct CDR3 sequences, 16% seen once. As concerns this clonotype: Antigen: not known.

Study results and caveats: It was reported that alpha-beta T cells came from several hundred expanded graft clones (about two months after transplant).

The genes are TRBV18 and TRBJ2-7, with 9 positions matching TRBD2. The TCR was taken from a male patient aged 10 to 17 who had a stem cell transplant for acute lymphoblastic leukemia, so the T cells may come from the graft donor. The sample in question was PBMCs, mostly from graft donor cells, obtained 360 days after TCRalphabeta/CD19-depleted stem cell transplant. CDR3 nucleotide sequence: TGTGCCAGCTCCCTTAGCGGGAGAGAGCACTACGAGCAGTACTTC. Protein product: CASSLSGREHYEQYF.